This T cell receptor beta chain emerged from a study of regulatory T cells in long-lasting Graves disease. In building TCR beta libraries, iRepertoire HTBI primers were used together with Arm-PCR of CDR3 regions. Study processing details: Identification yielded some 65 TRBV and more than 12 TRBJ segments across samples. MiXCR, run by TCRdb on the multiplex PCR reads, gives a single entry per CDR3 protein. Clone size and V and J calls follow TCRdb, not the original study. The top ten clones hold roughly a tenth of a sample with 400,000 to 450,000 distinct CDR3 sequences, about a sixth of them seen once. Concerning this clonotype itself: The antigen is not known.

Whole-study results and caveats: Persistent disease showed a preference for TRBV28, TRBJ1-2 and TRBJ2-5.

Germline values: CDR1 LNHDA, CDR2 SQIVND (reference sequence). V was pared by 0 bases and J by 3 bases, with 12 bases between. CDR3 length equals 16 residues. The sample's time point: newly diagnosed GD, antithyroid drugs for less than 3 months. From PBMCs, RNA was extracted and then used to make the TCR library. Each of the patients was recruited from an endocrinology department situated in Xi'an, China. The same data also contributed to another study, on T cells in Graves' hyperthyroidism and ophthalmopathy. As reported in that work: First-round RT-PCR with HTBI primers amplified the TCR CDR3 region.

The rearrangement uses TRBV19 and TRBJ1-5; D not certain. The sequencing used peripheral blood mononuclear cells (PBMCs), collected at new diagnosis, from a patient treated with antithyroid drugs. The clonotype originates from a woman under 40 with Graves disease. The CDR3 is CASSIDAGRTNQPQHF. The CDR3 coding sequence is TGTGCCAGTAGTATAGACGCCGGACGGACCAATCAGCCCCAGCATTTT.